A single sample gave rise to the 10 T cell receptor beta chains below, sequenced in a study of blood T cells in healthy people across ages. Combining a sample-barcoded 5' primer with a J-beta primer mix, a second PCR ran for 7 to 11 cycles. MiXCR was run by TCRdb on the 5' RACE reads, yielding one entry per CDR3 protein. Of 600,000 to 1,000,000 distinct CDR3 sequences in the sample, more than 45% were seen once. Source material: blood. These receptors came from a man under 40 in good health.

CDR3 in amino acids: CSAPIAGGGETQYF. The CDR3 DNA is TGCAGTGCCCCCATAGCGGGAGGTGGGGAGACCCAGTACTTC. This chain links TRBV20-1 with TRBJ2-5; TRBD2 agrees at 10 bases. V lost 6 bases, J lost 5 bases, and 9 bases stayed unmatched. In germline, CDR1 is DFQATT, CDR2 SNEGSKA (reference sequence). CDR3 length: 14 residues.

V and J are TRBV12-3 or TRBV12-4 and TRBJ2-3; D unresolved. The V and J ends lost 8 bases and 2 bases respectively, with 8 bases between them. The length of the CDR3 is 12 residues. The DNA for the CDR3 is TGTGCCAGCGGCCGGAACACAGATACGCAGTATTTT. Amino acids: CASGRNTDTQYF.

The chain carries TRBV27 and TRBJ2-1; D unresolved. CDR3 length equals 11 residues. The V end lost 7 bases, the J end lost 10 bases, and 11 bases lay between the germline ends. Germline lookup yields CDR1 MNHEY and CDR2 SMNVEV (reference sequence). For the CDR3, the DNA is TGTGCCAGCACTGTTGGTTACGAGCAGTTCTTC. Translated, it gives CASTVGYEQFF.

This clonotype was counted between two and nine times. This chain uses TRBV20-1 with TRBJ2-4, with TRBD2 as a possible D gene (6 bases). Germline assignment: CDR1 DFQATT and CDR2 SNEGSKA (reference sequence). Trimming shortened V by 3 bases and J by 13 bases, and 19 bases separated the two germline ends. This CDR3 has 13 amino acids. The CDR3 reads CSARTGVVEEQYF. The CDR3 nucleotides read TGCAGTGCTAGGACGGGAGTGGTAGAGGAGCAGTACTTC.

The rearrangement joins TRBV6-5 to TRBJ2-4; 11 nucleotides line up with TRBD2. The DNA end favors TRBJ2-5, so the J call may be wrong. The germline CDR1 and CDR2 sequences are MNHEY and SVGAGI. The CDR3 has 16 amino acids. For the CDR3, the DNA is TGTGCCAGCAGTCTTTCACTAGCGGGAGTTGGGGAGACCCAGTACTTC. Its translation is CASSLSLAGVGETQYF.

The genes are TRBV7-3 and TRBJ2-2; D might be TRBD1 (6 bases). Germline CDR1 reads SGHTA; CDR2 reads FQGTGA. V lost 0 bases and J 0 bases, leaving 11 bases between the germline ends. CDR3 size: 17 residues. The CDR3 sequence: CASSLTADRTNTGELFF. In DNA, the CDR3 is TGTGCCAGCAGCTTAACGGCGGACAGAACGAACACCGGGGAGCTGTTTTTT.

The chain carries TRBV20-1 and TRBJ2-1; 7 bases map to TRBD2. Trimming cost V 0 bases and J 0 bases; bases outside gene matches: 2. Germline V gene lookup returns CDR1 DFQATT and CDR2 SNEGSKA (reference sequence). The length of the CDR3 is 15 residues. For the CDR3, the DNA is TGCAGTGCTAGAGAAACTAGCGTCTCCTACAATGAGCAGTTCTTC. It encodes CSARETSVSYNEQFF.

The V gene is TRBV27, the J gene TRBJ2-3; no clear D. This CDR3 contains 15 residues. The V end lost 3 bases, the J end lost 0 bases, and 10 bases lay between the germline ends. CDR1 MNHEY and CDR2 SMNVEV come from the germline V gene (reference sequence). The CDR3, as DNA: TGTGCCAGCAGTTTCTCCAAACCTAGCACAGATACGCAGTATTTT. Its protein is CASSFSKPSTDTQYF.

This clonotype has a handful of counts. The chain recombines TRBV20-1 with TRBJ1-5, with 8 bases fitting TRBD1. Germline loops: CDR1 DFQATT, CDR2 SNEGSKA (reference sequence). This CDR3 is built from 14 residues. V trimming: 1 base; J trimming: 6 bases; junction bases outside the gene matches: 5. Here the CDR3 DNA reads TGCAGTGCTAGAGGGTCAGGGGGCTCTCAGCCCCAGCATTTT. The encoded protein is CSARGSGGSQPQHF.

The sample holds one count of this clonotype. V and J are TRBV28 and TRBJ2-2; maybe TRBD1 (6 bases). Between the trimmed V and J ends, which lost 8 bases and 4 bases, there was a span of 17 bases. The CDR3 spans 15 residues. Germline assignment: CDR1 MDHEN and CDR2 SYDVKM. The CDR3 coding sequence is TGTGCCAGCTCCGACAGGCGTCCGGGCACCGGGGAGCTGTTTTTT. Protein: CASSDRRPGTGELFF.